The 8 T cell receptor beta chains below were found in one sample sequenced in a study of vaccination effects on CD4 cells after COVID-19. Clones were read by immunoSEQ multiplex PCR, and TCRdb kept only the in-frame ones, dropping some. The sample consists of about 24,000 clones, 69% of them appearing once. Pools of viral peptides were used by the ViraFEST assay to expand antigen-specific CD4+ T cells ahead of sequencing. At the end of roughly 9 days of culture, CD4+ T cells were isolated. Each participant received a vaccine that was either BNT162b2 or mRNA-1273, given as two doses. Their antigen targets remain unknown. The sample was CD4+ T cells from PBMCs cultured with SARS-CoV-2 spike peptides, taken after COVID-19 vaccination. These receptors were obtained from a human donor who received a COVID-19 vaccine.

The chain joins TRBV6-5 to TRBJ2-7, with D unresolved. Trimming removed 3 bases from V and 2 bases from J, with 11 bases in between. There are 14 residues in the CDR3. Germline V gives CDR1 MNHEY, CDR2 SVGAGI. CDR3 sequence: CASSYGHTAYEQYF. The CDR3, as DNA: TGTGCCAGCAGTTATGGCCACACCGCCTACGAGCAGTACTTC.

The chain employs TRBV3-1 (or the pseudogene TRBV3-2) and TRBJ2-7; D not certain. Trimming removed 5 bases from V and 4 bases from J, with 6 bases in between. The CDR3 is 11 amino acids. From germline, CDR1 is LGHDT and CDR2 YNNKEL (reference sequence). The CDR3 reads CASSGPYEQYF. The CDR3 DNA is TGTGCCAGCAGCGGCCCGTACGAGCAGTACTTC.

This clone was seen a single time. The rearrangement uses TRBV5-1 and TRBJ1-1; the D gene is possibly TRBD1 (5 bases). V was cut by 5 bases and J by 2 bases, with 13 bases left in between. Looked up from germline, CDR1 is SGHRS and CDR2 is YFSETQ. CDR3 length equals 14 residues. The CDR3 DNA reads TGCGCCAGCAGTCCCAGGGCGGGCAACACTGAAGCTTTCTTT. It translates to CASSPRAGNTEAFF.

The rearrangement uses TRBV13 and TRBJ2-1; D may be TRBD1 or TRBD2 (5 bases each). Trimming stripped 5 bases from V and 2 bases from J, with 10 bases between. Germline values: CDR1 PRHDT, CDR2 FYEKMQ (reference sequence). The CDR3 is made up of 14 amino acids. This CDR3 reads CASSRGRPYNEQFF. As DNA, the CDR3 is TGTGCCAGCAGCCGGGGACGCCCCTACAATGAGCAGTTCTTC.

The chain uses TRBV10-3 and TRBJ2-7; 10 positions match TRBD1. The germline CDR1 and CDR2 sequences are ENHRY and SYGVKD. Trimming cost V 6 bases and J 5 bases; bases outside gene matches: 4. The length of the CDR3 is 13 residues. This CDR3 reads CAISRTGGHEQYF. In DNA form, the CDR3 reads TGTGCCATCAGCCGGACAGGGGGACACGAGCAGTACTTC.

The V call is TRBV5-4, the J call TRBJ2-2, with a possible D match to TRBD1 (7 bases). Germline CDR1 and CDR2: SGHNT and YYREEE (reference sequence). This CDR3 is 15 amino acids long. Trimming removed 6 bases from V and 5 bases from J, with 17 bases in between. The CDR3 spells CASTSAGGITGELFF. Written as DNA, the CDR3 is TGTGCCAGCACATCGGCAGGGGGGATTACCGGGGAGCTGTTTTTT. Together with reference TRBV5-4 and TRBJ2-2, the CDR3 gives the full variable domain: ETGVTQSPTHLIKTRGQQVTLRCSSQSGHNTVSWYQQALGQGPQFIFQYYREEENGRGNFPPRFSGLQFPNYSSELNVNALELDDSALYLCASTSAGGITGELFFGEGSRLTVL.

Only one count was recorded for this clone. V usage is TRBV5-6 and J usage is TRBJ1-1, with TRBD1 matching over 10 bases. Germline-derived CDR1 and CDR2 are SGHDT and YYEEEE. The CDR3 sequence is 13 residues long. The junction had 4 bases not matched to a gene; V was cut back by 4 bases and J by 7 bases. For the CDR3, the DNA is TGTGCCAGCAGCAGGACAGGGGGTGGTGAAGCTTTCTTT. This translates into CASSRTGGGEAFF.

The chain has TRBV10-3 and TRBJ2-7; maybe TRBD1 (6 bases). This CDR3 region has 12 residues. Per germline, CDR1 ENHRY and CDR2 SYGVKD. Trimming left V 9 bases short and J 4 bases short, with 13 bases between. The CDR3 protein is CAIMKGQYEQYF. CDR3 DNA sequence: TGTGCCATAATGAAAGGACAGTACGAGCAGTACTTC.